These 16 T cell receptor beta chains share one sample of origin, sequenced in a study of T cells in Graves' hyperthyroidism and ophthalmopathy. Template material for amplifying TCR beta CDR3 regions consisted of RNA transcripts. First-round RT-PCR targeting the TCR CDR3 was performed with the HTBI primer set. MiXCR, applied by TCRdb to the multiplex PCR reads, yields one record per CDR3 protein. The data hold 700,000 or so distinct CDR3 sequences, with 16% observed a single time. The source material was blood. Every receptor here comes from a young man with Graves' hyperthyroidism.

This clonotype was picked up a small number of times. This rearrangement joins TRBV28 to TRBJ1-5, with D possibly TRBD1 on 5 matching bases. This CDR3 region has 16 residues. V lost 5 bases and J lost 3, with 17 bases in between. Germline CDR1 reads MDHEN; CDR2 reads SYDVKM. CDR3 sequence (DNA): TGTGCCAGCAGTCCCACCGGGGGGGGGTACAATCAGCCCCAGCATTTT. Translating it yields CASSPTGGGYNQPQHF.

This chain joins TRBV28 and TRBJ2-1, with D possibly being TRBD2 (6 bases). V dropped 5 bases and J dropped 4 bases, with 18 bases sitting between them. Germline CDR1 and CDR2: MDHEN and SYDVKM. CDR3 size: 16 residues. The chain's CDR3 is CASSIQGWRDYNEQFF. Written as DNA, the CDR3 is TGTGCCAGCAGTATCCAGGGTTGGAGGGATTACAATGAGCAGTTCTTC. The full variable domain, rest sourced from reference TRBV28 and TRBJ2-1, is DVKVTQSSRYLVKRTGEKVFLECVQDMDHENMFWYRQDPGLGLRLIYFSYDVKMKEKGDIPEGYSVSREKKERFSLILESASTNQTSMYLCASSIQGWRDYNEQFFGPGTRLTVL.

This clonotype was seen repeatedly, ten times or more. The rearrangement uses TRBV5-5 and TRBJ2-7, with D hard to call. The V and J ends lost 6 bases and 7 bases respectively, with 20 bases between them. This CDR3 is 14 amino acids long. Germline V lookup: CDR1 SGHKS, CDR2 YYEKEE (reference sequence). The CDR3 reads CASTGDRSLREQYF. DNA of the CDR3: TGTGCCAGCACCGGCGACCGGAGCCTTAGGGAGCAGTACTTC.

In this sample, this clonotype turned up a few times. This CDR3 is CASSSRGTTGNTIYF. The CDR3 DNA is TGTGCCAGCAGTTCTCGGGGGACGACTGGAAACACCATATATTTT. The V and J genes are TRBV28 and TRBJ1-3; D is perhaps TRBD1 (5 bases). The CDR3 spans 15 residues. Germline values: CDR1 MDHEN, CDR2 SYDVKM. Trimming removed 4 bases at V and 2 bases at J, with 12 bases between.

This clonotype was observed a handful of times. The chain joins TRBV29-1 to TRBJ2-7; D gene unclear. Germline V gives CDR1 SQVTM, CDR2 ANQGSEA. The CDR3 is 11 amino acids. Trimming cost V 5 bases and J 0 bases, with 5 bases left between them. CDR3 loop: CSVQISYEQYF. The CDR3 nucleotides are TGCAGCGTTCAGATCTCCTACGAGCAGTACTTC.

The chain couples TRBV9 to TRBJ1-2; 12 nucleotides match TRBD1. With V trimmed by 5 bases and J by 7 bases, 12 bases remained unmatched. CDR1 SGDLS and CDR2 YYNGEE come from the germline V gene. The CDR3 length is 16 residues. This chain's CDR3 is CASSGTGGGLGAGYTF. In nucleotides, the CDR3 is TGTGCCAGCAGTGGGACAGGGGGCGGTCTAGGGGCTGGCTACACCTTC. The complete variable domain, with remaining parts taken from reference TRBV9 and TRBJ1-2, reads DSGVTQTPKHLITATGQRVTLRCSPRSGDLSVYWYQQSLDQGLQFLIQYYNGEERAKGNILERFSAQQFPDLHSELNLSSLELGDSALYFCASSGTGGGLGAGYTFGSGTRLTVV.

The chain employs TRBV19 and TRBJ2-2; 11 bases map to TRBD2. The trim removed 3 bases at V and 4 bases at J, leaving 7 bases unmatched. Per the germline V gene, CDR1 is LNHDA and CDR2 is SQIVND (reference sequence). The CDR3 extends over 17 amino acids. The CDR3 sequence: CASSITSGRTSTGELFF. The CDR3 DNA sequence: TGTGCCAGTAGTATTACTAGCGGGAGAACCAGCACCGGGGAGCTGTTTTTT.

This clonotype was picked up a small number of times. The genes are TRBV10-2 and TRBJ2-7, with a possible D match to TRBD1 (5 bases). Germline V gives CDR1 WSHSY, CDR2 SAAADI. The V and J ends lost 8 bases and 3 bases respectively, with 14 bases between them. The CDR3 extends over 13 amino acids. The CDR3 DNA reads TGCGCCAGCGGGGCAGCCTTACACTACGAGCAGTACTTC. It encodes CASGAALHYEQYF.

The CDR3 is CSVSGENQPQHF. CDR3 coding DNA: TGCAGCGTGTCAGGAGAGAATCAGCCCCAGCATTTT. The V and J genes are TRBV29-1 and TRBJ1-5, with D unclear. V was pared by 6 bases and J by 4 bases, with 10 bases between. Per germline, CDR1 SQVTM and CDR2 ANQGSEA. The CDR3 covers 12 residues.

A word on this clonotype: Its ends do not fully match the called genes, so a read error is possible. The chain employs TRBV28 and TRBJ2-7, with 13 bases identical to TRBD2. Germline V gene sequence: CDR1 MDHEN, CDR2 SYDVKM. The CDR3 runs 14 residues. The CDR3 DNA is TGTGCCGGCAGTTGGACTAGCGGGAGTTACGAGCAGTACTTC. Protein sequence: CAGSWTSGSYEQYF.

This clonotype has just a few counts. The chain combines TRBV20-1 with TRBJ2-4; 11 bases are shared with TRBD1. V lost 5 bases, J lost 6 bases, and 9 bases stayed unmatched. Looked up from germline, CDR1 is DFQATT and CDR2 is SNEGSKA (reference sequence). The CDR3 runs 15 residues. The CDR3 sequence: CSAQETGTGGNIQYF. Here the CDR3 DNA reads TGCAGTGCTCAGGAAACCGGGACAGGGGGAAACATTCAGTACTTC.

The CDR3 loop reads CSVERSANTEAFF. CDR3 coding DNA: TGCAGCGTTGAGAGGTCGGCGAACACTGAAGCTTTCTTT. This rearrangement joins TRBV29-1 to TRBJ1-1; D remains ambiguous. This CDR3 has 13 residues. Trimming removed 3 bases from V and 1 base from J, with 9 bases in between. From germline, CDR1 is SQVTM and CDR2 ANQGSEA. Combining the CDR3 with reference TRBV29-1 and TRBJ1-1 gives the whole variable domain SAVISQKPSRDICQRGTSLTIQCQVDSQVTMMFWYRQQPGQSLTLIATANQGSEATYESGFVIDKFPISRPNLTFSTLTVSNMSPEDSSIYLCSVERSANTEAFFGQGTRLTVV.

This clonotype turned up a few times. CDR3 protein: CASSYWGGGYTF. For the CDR3, the DNA is TGTGCCAGCAGTTACTGGGGTGGAGGCTACACCTTC. This sequence joins TRBV28 and TRBJ1-2; D is uncertain. V lost 4 bases to trimming and J lost 8 bases, with 11 bases between them. The CDR3 runs to 12 residues. The germline gives CDR1 MDHEN, CDR2 SYDVKM.

This clonotype was counted many times. The chain combines TRBV12-3 or TRBV12-4 with TRBJ2-7; 7 bases match TRBD1. This CDR3 is built from 19 residues. V lost 3 bases to trimming and J lost 2 bases; unmatched junction nucleotides: 19. This CDR3 reads CASSFSTHTTGTRAYEQYF. Here the CDR3 DNA reads TGTGCCAGCAGTTTTTCGACACACACGACAGGGACGCGGGCCTACGAGCAGTACTTC.

This clonotype was detected ten times or more. The V call is TRBV2, the J call TRBJ2-7, with 7 bases fitting TRBD1. Germline CDR1 is SNHLY and CDR2 is FYNNEI. The CDR3 is 15 residues long. V was clipped by 1 base and J by 4 bases; unmatched bases: 7. The CDR3 region is CASSEGAGGIYEQYF. The CDR3 region has the DNA TGTGCCAGCAGTGAAGGGGCAGGGGGTATTTACGAGCAGTACTTC.

V gene TRBV7-2 combines with J gene TRBJ2-5, with TRBD2 identical over 9 bases. V lost 5 bases to trimming and J lost 4 bases; unmatched junction nucleotides: 11. CDR3 length: 16 amino acids. Germline loops: CDR1 SGHTA, CDR2 FQGNSA. CDR3 nucleotide sequence: TGTGCCAGCAGCCCCGCGGGCGCGGGAGGGCTAGAGACCCAGTACTTC. It is translated as CASSPAGAGGLETQYF.